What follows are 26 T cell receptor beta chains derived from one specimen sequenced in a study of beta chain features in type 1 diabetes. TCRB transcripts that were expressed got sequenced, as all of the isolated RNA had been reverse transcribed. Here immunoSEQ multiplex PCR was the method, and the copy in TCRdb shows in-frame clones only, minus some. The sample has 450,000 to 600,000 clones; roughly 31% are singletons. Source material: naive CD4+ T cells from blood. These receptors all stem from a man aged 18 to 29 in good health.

Here the CDR3 DNA reads TGTGCCAGCAGCTTAAATGGTGACAGGGGGCGCCACGAGCAGTACTTC. Its protein product is CASSLNGDRGRHEQYF. V is TRBV7-9 and J is TRBJ2-7, with 10 bases identical to TRBD1. Per the germline V gene, CDR1 is SEHNR and CDR2 is FQNEAQ (reference sequence). The CDR3 length is 16 residues. The V and J ends lost 2 bases and 5 bases, in that order; junction bases with no gene match: 9. Using reference TRBV7-9 and TRBJ2-7 for the parts outside the CDR3, the full variable domain is DTGVSQNPRHKITKRGQNVTFRCDPISEHNRLYWYRQTLGQGPEFLTYFQNEAQLEKSRLLSDRFSAERPKGSFSTLEIQRTEQGDSAMYLCASSLNGDRGRHEQYFGPGTRLTVT.

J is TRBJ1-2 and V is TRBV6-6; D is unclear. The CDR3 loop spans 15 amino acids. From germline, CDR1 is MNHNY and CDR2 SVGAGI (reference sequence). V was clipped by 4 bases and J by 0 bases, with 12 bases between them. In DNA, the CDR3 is TGTGCCAGCAGTTTACCAACGATTACTAACTATGGCTACACCTTC. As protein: CASSLPTITNYGYTF.

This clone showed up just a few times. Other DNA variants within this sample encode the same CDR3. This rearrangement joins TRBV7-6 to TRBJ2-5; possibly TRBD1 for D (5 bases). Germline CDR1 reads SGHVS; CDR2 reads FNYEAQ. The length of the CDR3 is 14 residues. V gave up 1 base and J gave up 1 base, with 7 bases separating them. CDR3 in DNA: TGTGCCAGCAGCTTAGGCACAGGCCAAGAGACCCAGTACTTC. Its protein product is CASSLGTGQETQYF.

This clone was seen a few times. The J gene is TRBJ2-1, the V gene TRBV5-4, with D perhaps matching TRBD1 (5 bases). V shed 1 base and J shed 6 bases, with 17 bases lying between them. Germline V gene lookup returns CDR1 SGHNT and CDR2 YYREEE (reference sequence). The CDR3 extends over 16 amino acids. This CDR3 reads CASSLREGASSNEQFF. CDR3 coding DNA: TGTGCCAGCAGCTTGAGGGAAGGGGCGAGTTCCAATGAGCAGTTCTTC.

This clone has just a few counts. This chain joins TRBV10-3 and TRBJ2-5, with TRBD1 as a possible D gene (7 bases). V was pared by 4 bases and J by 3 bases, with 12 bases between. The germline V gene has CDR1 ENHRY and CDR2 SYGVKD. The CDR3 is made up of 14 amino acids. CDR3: CAISASRGEETQYF. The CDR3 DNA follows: TGTGCCATCAGTGCGAGCAGGGGGGAAGAGACCCAGTACTTC.

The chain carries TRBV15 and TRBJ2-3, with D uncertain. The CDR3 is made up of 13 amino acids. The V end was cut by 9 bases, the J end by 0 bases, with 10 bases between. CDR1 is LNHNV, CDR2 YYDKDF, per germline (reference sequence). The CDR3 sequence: CATKTASTDTQYF. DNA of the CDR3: TGTGCCACAAAAACAGCTAGCACAGATACGCAGTATTTT.

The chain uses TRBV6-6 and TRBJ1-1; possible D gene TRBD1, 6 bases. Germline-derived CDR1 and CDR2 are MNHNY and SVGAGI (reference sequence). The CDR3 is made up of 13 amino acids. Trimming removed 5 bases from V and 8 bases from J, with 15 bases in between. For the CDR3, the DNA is TGTGCCAGCAGTGATCCGGGGGCGTCCGAAGCTTTCTTT. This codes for CASSDPGASEAFF.

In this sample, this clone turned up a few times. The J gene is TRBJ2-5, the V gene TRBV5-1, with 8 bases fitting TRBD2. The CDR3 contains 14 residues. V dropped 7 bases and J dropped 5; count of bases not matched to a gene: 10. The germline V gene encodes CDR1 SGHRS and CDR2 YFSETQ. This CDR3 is CASGQRESDETQYF. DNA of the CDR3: TGCGCCAGCGGTCAGCGGGAGTCGGATGAGACCCAGTACTTC.

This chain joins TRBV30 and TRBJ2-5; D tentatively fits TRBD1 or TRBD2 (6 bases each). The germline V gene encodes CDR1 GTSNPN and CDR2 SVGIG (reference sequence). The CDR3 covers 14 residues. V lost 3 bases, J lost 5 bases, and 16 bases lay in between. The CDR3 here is CAWRARGGGETQYF. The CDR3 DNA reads TGTGCCTGGAGAGCGAGAGGGGGAGGTGAGACCCAGTACTTC.

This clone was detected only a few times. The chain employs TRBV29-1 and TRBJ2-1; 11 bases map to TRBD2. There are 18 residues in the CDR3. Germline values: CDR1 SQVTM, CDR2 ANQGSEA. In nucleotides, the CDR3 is TGCAGTTTTGAGGGAGGACTAGCGGGCGCCAGCTCCTACAATGAGCAGTTCTTC. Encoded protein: CSFEGGLAGASSYNEQFF.

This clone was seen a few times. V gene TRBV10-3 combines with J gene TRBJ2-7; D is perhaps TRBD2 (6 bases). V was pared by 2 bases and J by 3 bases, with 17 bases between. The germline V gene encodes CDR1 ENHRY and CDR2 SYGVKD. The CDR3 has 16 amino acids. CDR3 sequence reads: CAISEGGGGGYYEQYF. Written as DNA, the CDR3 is TGTGCCATCAGTGAGGGTGGCGGCGGAGGGTACTACGAGCAGTACTTC.

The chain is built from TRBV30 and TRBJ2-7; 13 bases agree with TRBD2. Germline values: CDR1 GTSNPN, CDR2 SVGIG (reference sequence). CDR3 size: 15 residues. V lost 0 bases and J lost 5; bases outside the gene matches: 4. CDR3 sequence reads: CAWSVTGTSGDEQYF. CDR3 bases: TGTGCCTGGAGTGTCACCGGGACTAGCGGGGACGAGCAGTACTTC.

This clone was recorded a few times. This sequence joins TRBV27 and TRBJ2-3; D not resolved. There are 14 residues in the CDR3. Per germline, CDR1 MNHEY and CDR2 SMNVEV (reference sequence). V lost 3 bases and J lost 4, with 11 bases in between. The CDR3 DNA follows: TGTGCCAGCAGTTTGGTGCCTAGGGCAGATACGCAGTATTTT. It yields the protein CASSLVPRADTQYF.

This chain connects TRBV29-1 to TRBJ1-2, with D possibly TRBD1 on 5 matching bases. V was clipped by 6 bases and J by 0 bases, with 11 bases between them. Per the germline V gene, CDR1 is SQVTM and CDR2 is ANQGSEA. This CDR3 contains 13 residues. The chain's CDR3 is CSVPGLTNYGYTF. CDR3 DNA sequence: TGCAGCGTACCGGGACTCACTAACTATGGCTACACCTTC. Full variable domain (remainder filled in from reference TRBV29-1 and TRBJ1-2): SAVISQKPSRDICQRGTSLTIQCQVDSQVTMMFWYRQQPGQSLTLIATANQGSEATYESGFVIDKFPISRPNLTFSTLTVSNMSPEDSSIYLCSVPGLTNYGYTFGSGTRLTVV.

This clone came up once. The CDR3 here is CASSPGISGRSEQYF. DNA for the CDR3: TGCGCCAGCAGCCCGGGGATTAGCGGGAGGTCCGAGCAGTACTTC. This chain connects TRBV5-1 to TRBJ2-7; TRBD2 matches 10 bases. CDR1 SGHRS and CDR2 YFSETQ come from the germline V gene. V gave up 4 bases and J gave up 6 bases; unmatched junction bases: 10. The CDR3 spans 15 residues.

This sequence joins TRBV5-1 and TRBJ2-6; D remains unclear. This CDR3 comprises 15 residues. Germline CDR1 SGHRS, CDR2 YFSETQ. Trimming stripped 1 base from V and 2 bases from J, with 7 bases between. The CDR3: CASSLPFPGANVLTF. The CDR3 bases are TGCGCCAGCAGCTTGCCGTTTCCTGGGGCCAACGTCCTGACTTTC.

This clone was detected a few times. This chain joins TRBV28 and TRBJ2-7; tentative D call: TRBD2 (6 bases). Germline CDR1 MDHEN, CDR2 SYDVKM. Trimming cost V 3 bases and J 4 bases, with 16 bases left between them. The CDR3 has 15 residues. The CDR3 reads CASSFGGDTQYEQYF. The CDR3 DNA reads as TGTGCCAGCAGTTTCGGCGGGGATACTCAATACGAGCAGTACTTC.

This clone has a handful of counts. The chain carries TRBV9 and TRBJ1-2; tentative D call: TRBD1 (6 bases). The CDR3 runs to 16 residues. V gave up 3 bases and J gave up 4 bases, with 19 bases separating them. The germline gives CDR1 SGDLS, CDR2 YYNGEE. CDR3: CASSGAQVQGLYGYTF. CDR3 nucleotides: TGTGCCAGCAGCGGCGCACAAGTACAGGGACTCTATGGCTACACCTTC.

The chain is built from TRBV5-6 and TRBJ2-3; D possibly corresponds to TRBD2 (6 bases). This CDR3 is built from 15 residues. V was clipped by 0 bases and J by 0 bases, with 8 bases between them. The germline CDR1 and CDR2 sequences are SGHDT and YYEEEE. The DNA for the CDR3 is TGTGCCAGCAGCTTGGTAGCGGATAGCACAGATACGCAGTATTTT. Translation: CASSLVADSTDTQYF. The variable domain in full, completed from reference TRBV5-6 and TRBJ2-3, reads DAGVTQSPTHLIKTRGQQVTLRCSPKSGHDTVSWYQQALGQGPQFIFQYYEEEERQRGNFPDRFSGHQFPNYSSELNVNALLLGDSALYLCASSLVADSTDTQYFGPGTRLTVL.

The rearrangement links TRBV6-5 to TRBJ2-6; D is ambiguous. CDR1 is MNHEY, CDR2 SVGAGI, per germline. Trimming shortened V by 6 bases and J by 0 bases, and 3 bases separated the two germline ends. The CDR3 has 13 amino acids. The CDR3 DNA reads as TGTGCCAGCAGGAGCTCTGGGGCCAACGTCCTGACTTTC. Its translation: CASRSSGANVLTF.

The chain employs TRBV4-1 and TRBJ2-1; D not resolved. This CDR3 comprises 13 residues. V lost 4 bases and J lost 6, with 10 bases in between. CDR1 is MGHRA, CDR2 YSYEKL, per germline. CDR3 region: CASSPKGSNEQFF. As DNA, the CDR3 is TGCGCCAGCAGCCCGAAGGGAAGCAATGAGCAGTTCTTC.

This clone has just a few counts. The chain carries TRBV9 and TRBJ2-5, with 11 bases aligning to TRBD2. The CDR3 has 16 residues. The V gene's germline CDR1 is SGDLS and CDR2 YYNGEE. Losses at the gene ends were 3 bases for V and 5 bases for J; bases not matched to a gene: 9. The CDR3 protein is CASSAVELAGVETQYF. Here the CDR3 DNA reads TGTGCCAGCAGCGCCGTGGAACTAGCGGGAGTGGAGACCCAGTACTTC.

The CDR3 region is CASRFLAASYNEQFF. Written as DNA, the CDR3 is TGTGCCAGCAGGTTCCTAGCGGCCTCCTACAATGAGCAGTTCTTC. The gene calls are TRBV7-3 and TRBJ2-1, with 7 positions matching TRBD2. Unmatched junction bases numbered 5, after V lost 6 bases and J lost 0 bases. This CDR3 is 15 amino acids long. The germline V gene has CDR1 SGHTA and CDR2 FQGTGA.

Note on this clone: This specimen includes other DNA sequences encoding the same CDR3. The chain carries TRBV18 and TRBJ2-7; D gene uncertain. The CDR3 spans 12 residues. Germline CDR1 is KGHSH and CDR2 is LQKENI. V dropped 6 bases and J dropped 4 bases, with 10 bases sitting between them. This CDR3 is CASSGGAYEQYF. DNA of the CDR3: TGTGCCAGCTCTGGTGGCGCTTACGAGCAGTACTTC.

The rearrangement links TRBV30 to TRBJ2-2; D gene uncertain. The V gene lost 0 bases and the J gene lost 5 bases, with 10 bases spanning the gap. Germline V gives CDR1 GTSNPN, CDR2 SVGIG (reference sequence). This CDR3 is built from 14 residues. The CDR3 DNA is TGTGCCTGGAGTGTATATTCTCGGACCGGGGAGCTGTTTTTT. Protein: CAWSVYSRTGELFF.

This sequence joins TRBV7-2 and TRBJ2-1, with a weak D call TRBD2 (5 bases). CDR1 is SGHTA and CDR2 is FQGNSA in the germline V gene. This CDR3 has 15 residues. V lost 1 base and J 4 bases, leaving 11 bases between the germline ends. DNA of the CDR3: TGTGCCAGCAGCTTAGTTGGCGGGCTGTACAATGAGCAGTTCTTC. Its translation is CASSLVGGLYNEQFF.